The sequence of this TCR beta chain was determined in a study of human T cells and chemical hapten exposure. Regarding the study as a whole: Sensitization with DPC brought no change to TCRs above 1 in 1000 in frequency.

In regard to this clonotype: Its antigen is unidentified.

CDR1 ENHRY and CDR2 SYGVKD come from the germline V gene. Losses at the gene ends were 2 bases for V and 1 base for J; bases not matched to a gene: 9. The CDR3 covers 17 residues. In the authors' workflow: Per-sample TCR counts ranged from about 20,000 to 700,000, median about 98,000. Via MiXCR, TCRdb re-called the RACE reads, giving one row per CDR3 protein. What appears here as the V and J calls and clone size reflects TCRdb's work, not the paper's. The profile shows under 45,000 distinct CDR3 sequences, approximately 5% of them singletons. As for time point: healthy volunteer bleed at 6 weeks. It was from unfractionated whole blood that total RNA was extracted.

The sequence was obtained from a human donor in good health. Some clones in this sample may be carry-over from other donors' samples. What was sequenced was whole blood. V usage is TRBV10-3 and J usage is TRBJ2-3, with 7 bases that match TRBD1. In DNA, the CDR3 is TGTGCCATCAGTGAGCGGCTCGCAGGACAGGGCACAGATACGCAGTATTTT. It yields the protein CAISERLAGQGTDTQYF.